The 10 T cell receptor beta chains listed next were all sequenced from one sample in a study of identical twins. TCRdb processed the 5' RACE reads anew with MiXCR; each CDR3 protein has one entry. The sample yields 250,000 or so distinct CDR3 sequences, around 8% seen once. The same sample was also used in a study of yellow fever vaccine responses in identical twins.

The material sequenced was CD8+ T cells sorted from blood. These receptors all come from a woman younger than 30 in good health.

This clonotype was observed a few times. This chain uses TRBV27 with TRBJ2-7; D possibly corresponds to TRBD1 (6 bases). V was pared by 2 bases and J by 3 bases, with 11 bases between. CDR1 and CDR2 (germline): MNHEY, SMNVEV (reference sequence). The CDR3 runs to 14 residues. The CDR3 region has the DNA TGTGCCAGCAGTTTAGGGACACCCAACTACGAGCAGTACTTC. Residues: CASSLGTPNYEQYF.

The table lists this clonotype with a count of one. The chain recombines TRBV2 with TRBJ2-7; perhaps TRBD1 as D (5 bases). Per the germline V gene, CDR1 is SNHLY and CDR2 is FYNNEI. Trimming pared 3 bases from V and 4 bases from J, leaving 10 bases between. The CDR3 extends over 13 amino acids. The CDR3 nucleotides read TGTGCCAGCAGTGACGGTCCAGGGTACGAGCAGTACTTC. Amino acids: CASSDGPGYEQYF.

The chain combines TRBV5-6 with TRBJ2-3; D remains unclear. CDR1 is SGHDT, CDR2 YYEEEE, per germline. V was pared by 1 base and J by 3 bases, with 15 bases between. This CDR3 spans 16 amino acids. The CDR3: CASSLYRGRTTDTQYF. CDR3 bases: TGTGCCAGCAGCTTGTATCGTGGCCGCACGACAGATACGCAGTATTTT.

The rearrangement links TRBV7-9 to TRBJ2-1; no clear D gene. The CDR3 runs to 11 residues. Germline V gene lookup returns CDR1 SEHNR and CDR2 FQNEAQ (reference sequence). V lost 9 bases, J lost 6 bases, and 9 bases lay in between. CDR3 sequence (DNA): TGTGCCAGGGCCGAATCCAATGAGCAGTTCTTC. This gives the protein CARAESNEQFF.

This clonotype was recorded at least ten times. The V call is TRBV7-9, the J call TRBJ2-5, with a tentative D call TRBD2 (6 bases). This CDR3 region has 13 residues. CDR1 SEHNR and CDR2 FQNEAQ come from the germline V gene (reference sequence). V was shortened by 5 bases and J by 2 bases, with 9 bases between the two germline ends. CDR3 residues: CASSGTAQETQYF. The CDR3 DNA reads TGTGCCAGCAGCGGGACTGCACAAGAGACCCAGTACTTC.

The V call is TRBV12-3 or TRBV12-4, the J call TRBJ1-5, with a weak D call TRBD1 (6 bases). The CDR3 totals 14 residues. V was shortened by 6 bases and J by 2 bases, with 11 bases between the two germline ends. In nucleotides, the CDR3 is TGTGCCAGCAGATCCGACAGGCGCAATCAGCCCCAGCATTTT. Its protein is CASRSDRRNQPQHF.

In this sample, this clonotype turned up many times. This chain joins TRBV7-9 and TRBJ2-3; D is unclear. V lost 6 bases, J lost 3 bases, and 10 bases lay in between. Germline V gene lookup returns CDR1 SEHNR and CDR2 FQNEAQ (reference sequence). The CDR3 consists of 13 residues. The CDR3 loop reads CASRPLGTDTQYF. As DNA, the CDR3 is TGTGCCAGCAGGCCCTTAGGGACAGATACGCAGTATTTT. Full variable domain (missing parts from reference TRBV7-9 and TRBJ2-3): DTGVSQNPRHKITKRGQNVTFRCDPISEHNRLYWYRQTLGQGPEFLTYFQNEAQLEKSRLLSDRFSAERPKGSFSTLEIQRTEQGDSAMYLCASRPLGTDTQYFGPGTRLTVL.

The rearrangement uses TRBV27 and TRBJ2-4, with D tentatively TRBD1 or TRBD2 (6 bases each). Germline CDR1 reads MNHEY; CDR2 reads SMNVEV (reference sequence). The V and J ends lost 2 bases and 11 bases respectively, with 16 bases between them. The CDR3 consists of 14 residues. CDR3 loop: CASSLQGPGAVQYF. CDR3 DNA: TGTGCCAGCAGTTTACAGGGCCCGGGGGCTGTTCAGTACTTC.

The V call is TRBV27, the J call TRBJ2-7; TRBD2 matches at 7 bases. Germline V lookup: CDR1 MNHEY, CDR2 SMNVEV (reference sequence). The V and J ends lost 2 bases and 4 bases, in that order; junction bases with no gene match: 2. This CDR3 comprises 13 residues. The CDR3 protein is CASSLGGEYEQYF. CDR3 DNA sequence: TGTGCCAGCAGTTTAGGGGGGGAATACGAGCAGTACTTC.

Remarks on this clonotype: One end of the junction fails to match germline, which may point to a read error. The V gene is TRBV7-7, the J gene TRBJ2-3; TRBD2 matches at 7 bases. This CDR3 is built from 13 residues. The germline V gene has CDR1 SSHAT and CDR2 FNYEAQ (reference sequence). CDR3 sequence reads: CASSSEGQREQYF. The DNA for the CDR3 is TGTGCTAGCAGCTCAGAGGGGCAGCGGGAGCAGTATTTT.